A single sample is the source of the 29 T cell receptor beta chains below, sequenced in a study of spatial heterogeneity in lung cancer. Time point here: sample taken at primary tumor resection. From tumor, nontumor lung or frozen PBMC, whole RNA was taken unsorted for sequencing. TCRdb ran MiXCR on the 5' RACE reads and lists one entry per CDR3 protein. The table has some 12,000 distinct CDR3 sequences, approximately 6.2% seen once; the top ten hold about 9.3%. The material was normal lung tissue next to the tumor, obtained at surgery. These receptors were obtained from a male donor with early-stage non-small cell lung cancer.

In its sample, this clonotype was seen a few times. This chain uses TRBV6-2 or TRBV6-3 with TRBJ1-2; a possible D gene is TRBD1 (5 bases). In germline, CDR1 is MNHEY, CDR2 SVGEGT. Trimming left V 10 bases short and J 4 bases short, with 22 bases between. This CDR3 is built from 15 residues. The CDR3 nucleotides read TGTGCCACAGACAGTTTCTCACAATCCCGCTATGGCTACACCTTC. Translating it yields CATDSFSQSRYGYTF.

The table lists this clonotype with many counts. The CDR3 loop is CASSSRGATEAFF. The CDR3 DNA reads TGTGCCAGCAGCTCGAGGGGGGCCACTGAAGCTTTCTTT. J is TRBJ1-1 and V is TRBV7-9; D possibly corresponds to TRBD1 (6 bases). The CDR3 runs to 13 residues. Germline CDR1 reads SEHNR; CDR2 reads FQNEAQ (reference sequence). The germline V and J ends were trimmed by 4 bases and 4 bases, with 10 bases remaining between them.

V gene TRBV4-3 combines with J gene TRBJ2-5; tentatively, D is TRBD1 or TRBD2 (5 bases each). This CDR3 comprises 15 residues. Germline V CDR1 and CDR2: LGHNA, YSLEER. V lost 4 bases, J lost 4 bases, and 16 bases lay in between. Here the CDR3 reads CASSPLGGGPETQYF. The DNA for the CDR3 is TGCGCCAGCAGCCCCCTTGGGGGTGGTCCAGAGACCCAGTACTTC.

The V gene is TRBV6-2 or TRBV6-3, the J gene TRBJ1-5; D gene ambiguous. CDR1 is MNHEY, CDR2 SVGEGT, per germline. The CDR3 covers 13 residues. V gave up 7 bases and J gave up 3 bases, with 10 bases separating them. CDR3 residues: CASKGQSNQPQHF. The CDR3 DNA sequence: TGTGCCAGCAAAGGGCAGTCCAATCAGCCCCAGCATTTT.

The chain links TRBV6-2 or TRBV6-3 to TRBJ2-1; 8 bases agree with TRBD1. The CDR3 is 14 residues long. From germline, CDR1 is MNHEY and CDR2 SVGEGT. Losses at the gene ends were 4 bases for V and 4 bases for J; bases not matched to a gene: 3. CDR3 residues: CASSLDRDYNEQFF. CDR3 in DNA: TGTGCCAGCAGTTTGGACAGGGATTACAATGAGCAGTTCTTC.

This clonotype is medium-sized (0.01 to 0.1%) by share. This sequence joins TRBV12-3 or TRBV12-4 and TRBJ1-1, with TRBD1 identical over 8 bases. The CDR3 length is 13 residues. The V and J ends lost 7 bases and 4 bases, in that order; junction bases with no gene match: 5. CDR3 coding DNA: TGTGCCAGCATTACCACAGGGGGCACTGAAGCTTTCTTT. Encoded protein: CASITTGGTEAFF.

Worth noting for this clonotype: No DNA is shown, since the ends of the CDR3 on it are uncertain; the CDR3 is the one TCRdb lists. The chain has TRBV12-3 or TRBV12-4 and TRBJ2-1; no check of the table's D call, TRBD2, against the DNA was made. The CDR3 length is 14 residues, termini included. This CDR3 is CASSLGDFGNEQFF.

Details on this clonotype: Without the conserved terminal phenylalanine or tryptophan, this CDR3 likely stems from a read error. The CDR3 sequence: CASSLGLGDEAFL. CDR3 DNA sequence: TGTGCCAGCAGCTTAGGCCTCGGGGATGAAGCTTTCCTT. The V and J genes are TRBV13 and TRBJ1-1, with D unclear. The V gene's germline CDR1 is PRHDT and CDR2 FYEKMQ (reference sequence). Trimming left V 0 bases short and J 7 bases short, with 9 bases between. The CDR3 has 13 amino acids.

The gene calls are TRBV12-3 or TRBV12-4 and TRBJ1-6; no reliable D call. The V end was cut by 7 bases, the J end by 10 bases, with 11 bases between. The CDR3 is 12 amino acids. The CDR3 reads CASTRGVSPLHF. CDR3 DNA sequence: TGTGCCAGCACACGCGGGGTCTCACCCCTCCACTTT.

The chain combines TRBV4-1 with TRBJ1-1; D call uncertain. The CDR3 length is 13 residues. The V end lost 4 bases, the J end lost 1 base, and 7 bases lay between the germline ends. In germline, CDR1 is MGHRA, CDR2 YSYEKL. CDR3: CASSLPSNTEAFF. The CDR3 nucleotides read TGCGCCAGCAGCCTACCGTCGAACACTGAAGCTTTCTTT.

Ten or more counts support this clonotype. The chain employs TRBV20-1 and TRBJ2-2; tentatively, D is TRBD1 or TRBD2 (5 bases each). Deletions cut 0 bases from V and 6 bases from J, with 11 bases between. Germline CDR1 and CDR2: DFQATT and SNEGSKA (reference sequence). The CDR3 runs 14 residues. CDR3 amino acids: CSARDPRDPGELFF. The CDR3 DNA is TGCAGTGCTAGAGATCCCAGGGACCCCGGGGAGCTGTTTTTT.

This clonotype was observed a handful of times. The J gene is TRBJ1-3, the V gene TRBV7-9; D gene unclear. Germline CDR1 is SEHNR and CDR2 is FQNEAQ (reference sequence). V gave up 1 base and J gave up 5 bases, with 0 bases separating them. The length of the CDR3 is 11 residues. The CDR3, as DNA: TGTGCCAGCAGCTTAGGAAACACCATATATTTT. Translated, it gives CASSLGNTIYF.

At least ten counts were recorded for this clonotype. The V gene is TRBV20-1, the J gene TRBJ2-7; 8 bases match TRBD1. The J segment lost 2 bases and the V segment lost 2 bases, leaving 5 bases of the junction unmatched. CDR3 length: 14 residues. Per germline, CDR1 DFQATT and CDR2 SNEGSKA (reference sequence). The CDR3: CSARTPGQAYEQYF. The CDR3 DNA is TGCAGTGCTAGAACCCCGGGACAGGCCTACGAGCAGTACTTC.

By its share, this clonotype is medium-sized. The chain couples TRBV6-5 to TRBJ2-2; D unclear. The V end was cut by 2 bases, the J end by 4 bases, with 8 bases between. This CDR3 has 14 amino acids. Germline V gives CDR1 MNHEY, CDR2 SVGAGI. The CDR3 loop is CASSYSQTTGELFF. The CDR3 nucleotides are TGTGCCAGCAGTTACAGCCAGACCACCGGGGAGCTGTTTTTT.

This clonotype occurred many times. This chain uses TRBV5-6 with TRBJ1-5; D uncertain. The CDR3 is 16 residues long. V dropped 1 base and J dropped 1 base, with 12 bases sitting between them. The germline V gene encodes CDR1 SGHDT and CDR2 YYEEEE. In nucleotides, the CDR3 is TGTGCCAGCAGCTTGTTCGGGGAAGGGAGCAATCAGCCCCAGCATTTT. Its protein product is CASSLFGEGSNQPQHF.

The genes are TRBV11-2 and TRBJ2-3, with 10 bases aligning to TRBD1. CDR3 length: 17 residues. The V gene's germline CDR1 is SGHAT and CDR2 FQNNGV. V shed 7 bases, J shed 2 bases, and the junction held 12 bases outside the gene matches. This CDR3 is CASTPPFGTGDTDTQYF. The CDR3 DNA follows: TGTGCCAGCACCCCGCCGTTCGGGACAGGGGACACAGATACGCAGTATTTT.

This clonotype occurred once. The rearrangement joins TRBV6-1 to TRBJ2-3; 7 bases fit TRBD2. V shed 6 bases, J shed 0 bases, and the junction held 9 bases outside the gene matches. Germline CDR1 and CDR2: MNHNS and SASEGT. The CDR3 extends over 16 amino acids. CDR3 loop: CASRAAGLSSTDTQYF. The CDR3 DNA reads TGTGCCAGCAGAGCAGCGGGACTCTCTAGCACAGATACGCAGTATTTT.

By share, this clonotype ranks as medium-sized (0.01 to 0.1%). The chain recombines TRBV20-1 with TRBJ1-6; 7 bases are a match to TRBD1. Germline lookup yields CDR1 DFQATT and CDR2 SNEGSKA (reference sequence). Trimming took 0 bases from V and 8 from J; bases not matched to a gene: 4. This CDR3 is 14 amino acids long. CDR3 nucleotide sequence: TGCAGTGCTAGAGAGGGGACAGAAGATTCACCCCTCCACTTT. It is translated as CSAREGTEDSPLHF.

In this sample, this clonotype is medium-sized (0.01 to 0.1%). The chain recombines TRBV12-3 or TRBV12-4 with TRBJ1-5; 10 bases map to TRBD1. Losses at the gene ends were 6 bases for V and 7 bases for J; bases not matched to a gene: 12. This CDR3 contains 16 residues. The CDR3 is CASSPPGQGFGQPQHF. CDR3 nucleotide sequence: TGTGCCAGCAGCCCCCCGGGACAGGGGTTTGGACAGCCCCAGCATTTT.

This clonotype was counted ten times or more. The gene calls are TRBV27 and TRBJ1-2, with TRBD1 matching over 7 bases. The junction had 17 bases not matched to a gene; V was cut back by 6 bases and J by 7 bases. CDR1 is MNHEY and CDR2 is SMNVEV in the germline V gene (reference sequence). The length of the CDR3 is 16 residues. CDR3 nucleotide sequence: TGTGCCAGCAGAGCCGGAACAGGGGAAGGAAGAGGTGGCTACACCTTC. Amino acid sequence: CASRAGTGEGRGGYTF.

This clonotype has at least ten counts. The chain carries TRBV6-5 and TRBJ1-1; D is unresolved. CDR1 and CDR2 (germline): MNHEY, SVGAGI. This CDR3 contains 17 residues. V was clipped by 0 bases and J by 4 bases, with 18 bases between them. This chain's CDR3 is CASSYSLQIIVSTEAFF. The DNA for the CDR3 is TGTGCCAGCAGTTACTCTCTCCAGATAATCGTGAGCACTGAAGCTTTCTTT.

This clonotype was seen repeatedly, ten times or more. This chain uses TRBV13 with TRBJ2-5, with D perhaps TRBD2 (6 bases). V was trimmed by 6 bases and J by 5 bases, leaving 16 bases between them. The germline V gene has CDR1 PRHDT and CDR2 FYEKMQ (reference sequence). The CDR3 sequence is 14 residues long. The CDR3 spells CASSLIGGLETQYF. In nucleotides, the CDR3 is TGTGCCAGCAGTCTGATCGGGGGTCTGGAGACCCAGTACTTC. The full variable domain, with the rest looked up from reference TRBV13 and TRBJ2-5, is AAGVIQSPRHLIKEKRETATLKCYPIPRHDTVYWYQQGPGQDPQFLISFYEKMQSDKGSIPDRFSAQQFSDYHSELNMSSLELGDSALYFCASSLIGGLETQYFGPGTRLLVL.

This clonotype was recorded many times. The rearrangement joins TRBV7-2 to TRBJ2-7, with D possibly being TRBD2 (5 bases). The V and J ends lost 6 bases and 1 base respectively, with 13 bases between them. The length of the CDR3 is 14 residues. Germline-derived CDR1 and CDR2 are SGHTA and FQGNSA. CDR3 in amino acids: CASSPGLRSYEQYF. CDR3 DNA sequence: TGTGCCAGCAGTCCCGGACTGCGTTCCTACGAGCAGTACTTC. Using reference TRBV7-2 and TRBJ2-7 for the parts outside the CDR3, the full variable domain is GAGVSQSPSNKVTEKGKDVELRCDPISGHTALYWYRQSLGQGLEFLIYFQGNSAPDKSGLPSDRFSAERTGGSVSTLTIQRTQQEDSAVYLCASSPGLRSYEQYFGPGTRLTVT.

This clonotype was recorded many times. V usage is TRBV10-3 and J usage is TRBJ1-1; 7 bases are shared with TRBD1. Per germline, CDR1 ENHRY and CDR2 SYGVKD. V was clipped by 10 bases and J by 4 bases; unmatched bases: 3. This CDR3 has 11 amino acids. CDR3 in DNA: TGTGCCACCAGGGGGTCCACTGAAGCTTTCTTT. It translates to CATRGSTEAFF.

There are many counts of this clonotype. The genes are TRBV5-1 and TRBJ2-5, with TRBD2 matching over 7 bases. This CDR3 comprises 13 residues. V was clipped by 4 bases and J by 5 bases; unmatched bases: 5. Per germline, CDR1 SGHRS and CDR2 YFSETQ. For the CDR3, the DNA is TGCGCCAGCAGCATCGGACTAGGGGAGACCCAGTACTTC. It is translated as CASSIGLGETQYF.

This clonotype was counted many times. V gene TRBV6-5 combines with J gene TRBJ2-3, with 7 bases identical to TRBD2. V was clipped by 3 bases and J by 4 bases; unmatched bases: 4. CDR1 MNHEY and CDR2 SVGAGI come from the germline V gene. The CDR3 has 14 amino acids. This chain's CDR3 is CASSYGREADTQYF. For the CDR3, the DNA is TGTGCCAGCAGTTATGGGAGGGAGGCAGATACGCAGTATTTT.

The rearrangement uses TRBV20-1 and TRBJ2-3; a possible D gene is TRBD2 (6 bases). V dropped 5 bases and J dropped 10 bases, with 25 bases sitting between them. CDR1 is DFQATT, CDR2 SNEGSKA, per germline (reference sequence). The CDR3 is 15 amino acids. The CDR3 region is CSAGTILVRGSAQYF. DNA for the CDR3: TGCAGTGCTGGAACCATCCTAGTGCGGGGCAGCGCGCAGTATTTT.

The table lists this clonotype with many counts. J is TRBJ2-5 and V is TRBV19; the match to TRBD1 covers 7 bases. The CDR3 has 15 amino acids. V trimming: 4 bases; J trimming: 7 bases; junction bases outside the gene matches: 12. In germline, CDR1 is LNHDA, CDR2 SQIVND (reference sequence). The DNA for the CDR3 is TGTGCCAGTAGTAGTAGGGATCGACAGGGTGGGACCCAGTACTTC. It translates to CASSSRDRQGGTQYF.

This clonotype came up many times. This chain links TRBV7-8 with TRBJ2-6; 12 nucleotides agree with TRBD1. This CDR3 is built from 18 residues. The V gene's germline CDR1 is SGHVS and CDR2 FQNEAQ. J gave up 4 bases and V 4 bases, and 8 bases lay outside the gene matches. The CDR3 loop reads CASSSRDRGLSGANVLTF. DNA of the CDR3: TGTGCCAGCAGCTCCCGGGACAGGGGGCTTTCAGGGGCCAACGTCCTGACTTTC.